Presented here are 26 T cell receptor beta chains from one specimen sequenced in a study of T-cell reconstitution after alpha-beta-depleted transplantation in children. TCRbeta library construction was performed incorporating unique molecular identifiers. Using its own MiXCR run on the PCR reads, TCRdb lists one record per CDR3 protein. The top ten clones hold 3.5% to 4% of a sample with a few hundred thousand distinct CDR3 sequences, around 21% of them seen once. The material sequenced was PBMCs from the stem cell graft donor, taken from the stem cell graft. The receptors here all came from a human donor who donated a stem cell graft to a child with acute myeloid leukemia.

This clonotype has only a few counts. This chain links TRBV4-3 with TRBJ2-1; 7 bases match TRBD2. The V and J ends lost 1 base and 3 bases, in that order; junction bases with no gene match: 6. The germline CDR1 and CDR2 sequences are LGHNA and YSLEER. This CDR3 has 16 amino acids. The CDR3 sequence is CASSQVVLADYNEQFF. Written as DNA, the CDR3 is TGCGCCAGCAGCCAAGTAGTCCTAGCGGACTACAATGAGCAGTTCTTC.

The genes are TRBV5-1 and TRBJ2-7; TRBD1 aligns across 7 bases. Per the germline V gene, CDR1 is SGHRS and CDR2 is YFSETQ. The CDR3 runs 16 residues. J lost 1 base, V lost 4 bases, and 11 bases had no gene match. DNA for the CDR3: TGCGCCAGCAGCGTCATCCGACAGGGTTCGTCCTACGAGCAGTACTTC. Residues: CASSVIRQGSSYEQYF.

J is TRBJ1-2 and V is TRBV7-2; D ambiguous. The V end lost 1 base, the J end lost 8 bases, and 14 bases lay between the germline ends. This CDR3 spans 14 amino acids. The germline V gene has CDR1 SGHTA and CDR2 FQGNSA. The CDR3 reads CASSLGGSRRGYTF. DNA of the CDR3: TGTGCCAGCAGCTTAGGTGGGTCCCGGCGGGGCTACACCTTC.

In this sample, this clonotype turned up many times. This chain links TRBV12-3 or TRBV12-4 with TRBJ1-1, with 7 nucleotides matching TRBD1. The V gene end was trimmed by 5 bases and the J gene end by 1 base; junction bases not matched to a gene: 4. CDR3 size: 14 residues. CDR3 bases: TGTGCCAGCAGTATCAGGGGGGAGAACACTGAAGCTTTCTTT. Translated: CASSIRGENTEAFF.

V and J are TRBV7-2 and TRBJ1-4; possible D gene TRBD1, 6 bases. Germline V gene sequence: CDR1 SGHTA, CDR2 FQGNSA. With 5 bases removed from V and 8 bases from J, the gap between germline ends came to 18 bases. The CDR3 has 15 amino acids. The CDR3 protein is CASSAPGVTREKLFF. Here the CDR3 DNA reads TGTGCCAGCAGCGCACCAGGGGTTACGAGGGAAAAACTGTTTTTT.

The chain joins TRBV12-3 or TRBV12-4 to TRBJ2-1, with D hard to call. V lost 3 bases, J lost 10 bases, and 13 bases lay in between. The CDR3 sequence is 13 residues long. CDR3 region: CASSFLPHPEQFF. The DNA of the CDR3 is TGTGCCAGCAGTTTCCTTCCACATCCCGAGCAGTTCTTC.

This chain uses TRBV2 with TRBJ2-2; D not resolved. CDR3 length equals 13 residues. Trimming pared 6 bases from V and 0 bases from J, leaving 5 bases between. CDR1 is SNHLY and CDR2 is FYNNEI in the germline V gene. The CDR3 here is CASSWANTGELFF. CDR3 bases: TGTGCCAGCAGCTGGGCGAACACCGGGGAGCTGTTTTTT.

The V call is TRBV27, the J call TRBJ2-7; 9 nucleotides align to TRBD2. Germline assignment: CDR1 MNHEY and CDR2 SMNVEV (reference sequence). Unmatched junction bases numbered 6, after V lost 4 bases and J lost 5 bases. This CDR3 region has 14 residues. The CDR3 reads CASSYGGRAHEQYF. The CDR3, as DNA: TGTGCCAGCAGTTATGGCGGGAGGGCCCACGAGCAGTACTTC.

The chain has TRBV25-1 and TRBJ2-5, with 7 bases that match TRBD1. The length of the CDR3 is 14 residues. Germline trimming cut 2 bases from V and 5 bases from J; bases unmatched to any gene: 5. The germline gives CDR1 MGHDK, CDR2 SYGVNS. The CDR3 DNA reads TGTGCCAGCAGTGAAAGGGGACAGCAGGAGACCCAGTACTTC. It yields the protein CASSERGQQETQYF.

This clonotype was seen a handful of times. The chain joins TRBV20-1 to TRBJ2-7; perhaps TRBD1 as D (5 bases). This CDR3 region has 14 residues. CDR1 is DFQATT and CDR2 is SNEGSKA in the germline V gene (reference sequence). V was shortened by 1 base and J by 1 base, with 11 bases between the two germline ends. CDR3 sequence (DNA): TGCAGTGCTAGAGTACGACAGCTATCCTACGAGCAGTACTTC. Protein sequence: CSARVRQLSYEQYF.

The chain has TRBV12-3 or TRBV12-4 and TRBJ2-2; no reliable D call. The CDR3 covers 15 residues. Trimming removed 5 bases at V and 6 bases at J, with 16 bases between. The chain's CDR3 is CASSRPDLRPGELFF. The CDR3 region has the DNA TGTGCCAGCAGTCGTCCGGATTTACGCCCCGGGGAGCTGTTTTTT.

This clonotype has a count of ten or more. The V gene is TRBV27, the J gene TRBJ2-2; TRBD2 matches at 7 bases. The J segment lost 4 bases and the V segment lost 6 bases, leaving 11 bases of the junction unmatched. This CDR3 contains 16 residues. CDR1 is MNHEY and CDR2 is SMNVEV in the germline V gene (reference sequence). CDR3 nucleotides: TGTGCCAGCAGGCTAGCGGCAAGAGGGCCCACCGGGGAGCTGTTTTTT. It is translated as CASRLAARGPTGELFF.

The chain employs TRBV6-1 and TRBJ2-3; the match to TRBD2 covers 9 bases. J was trimmed by 2 bases and V by 5 bases; bases with no gene match: 14. There are 18 residues in the CDR3. Germline CDR1 and CDR2: MNHNS and SASEGT. The DNA for the CDR3 is TGTGCCAGCAGTCCTATTGGGGTGACTAGCGGATACACAGATACGCAGTATTTT. Protein sequence: CASSPIGVTSGYTDTQYF.

This clonotype came up a few times. This chain connects TRBV10-3 to TRBJ2-6, with 8 bases aligning to TRBD1. There are 20 residues in the CDR3. V gave up 6 bases and J gave up 0 bases; unmatched junction bases: 16. Germline V CDR1 and CDR2: ENHRY, SYGVKD. Written as DNA, the CDR3 is TGTGCCATCAGCCAAGGATTACCGGGACAGGCGATCTCTGGGGCCAACGTCCTGACTTTC. Translation: CAISQGLPGQAISGANVLTF.

This clonotype was detected a few times. The chain employs TRBV6-2 or TRBV6-3 and TRBJ2-5; 10 bases match TRBD2. CDR3 length: 17 residues. Trimming cost V 2 bases and J 5 bases; bases outside gene matches: 11. Germline V lookup: CDR1 MNHEY, CDR2 SVGEGT. The CDR3 sequence: CASSYELAGALRETQYF. CDR3 in DNA: TGTGCCAGCAGTTACGAGCTAGCGGGAGCTCTTCGTGAGACCCAGTACTTC.

The chain has TRBV20-1 and TRBJ2-7; D unclear. From germline, CDR1 is DFQATT and CDR2 SNEGSKA (reference sequence). V lost 6 bases to trimming and J lost 3 bases, with 12 bases between them. The CDR3 runs to 12 residues. CDR3 sequence: CSATGAHYEQYF. Here the CDR3 DNA reads TGCAGTGCGACCGGAGCACACTACGAGCAGTACTTC.

In this sample, this clonotype turned up many times. CDR3 protein: CASGGQDNEQFF. In nucleotides, the CDR3 is TGTGCCAGCGGCGGGCAGGACAATGAGCAGTTCTTC. J is TRBJ2-1 and V is TRBV6-5; a weak D match, TRBD2 (5 bases). The CDR3 is made up of 12 amino acids. Germline V gene sequence: CDR1 MNHEY, CDR2 SVGAGI. Trimming took 8 bases from V and 5 from J, leaving 10 bases between them.

At least ten counts were recorded for this clonotype. V and J are TRBV12-3 or TRBV12-4 and TRBJ1-2; D is possibly TRBD1 (6 bases). Deletions cut 3 bases from V and 8 bases from J, with 16 bases between. The CDR3 length is 14 residues. The CDR3 here is CASSFESSGQGYTF. The CDR3 nucleotides read TGTGCCAGCAGTTTTGAAAGTTCGGGACAAGGCTACACCTTC.

The V and J genes are TRBV6-1 and TRBJ2-5; 8 nucleotides agree with TRBD1. V shed 6 bases, J shed 4 bases, and the junction held 4 bases outside the gene matches. The germline CDR1 and CDR2 sequences are MNHNS and SASEGT. The CDR3 runs 13 residues. CDR3 protein: CASSSDRVETQYF. The CDR3 bases are TGTGCCAGCAGCTCGGACAGGGTAGAGACCCAGTACTTC.

The V gene is TRBV20-1, the J gene TRBJ2-3; D is ambiguous. CDR1 and CDR2 from the germline V gene are DFQATT and SNEGSKA (reference sequence). The ends were cut back, 1 base at V and 8 bases at J, with 4 bases in the middle. The CDR3 is 10 residues long. For the CDR3, the DNA is TGCAGTGCTAGAGCGAGTACGCAGTATTTT. Protein sequence: CSARASTQYF.

CDR3 bases: TGTGCCAGCAGCCATCCGGGACTAGCCTACGAGCAGTACTTC. Encoded protein: CASSHPGLAYEQYF. The chain has TRBV3-1 and TRBJ2-7; TRBD2 matches at 8 bases. The CDR3 length is 14 residues. The V and J ends lost 3 bases and 2 bases, in that order; junction bases with no gene match: 3. Germline V CDR1 and CDR2: LGHDT, YNNKEL (reference sequence).

This clonotype turned up a few times. V is TRBV20-1 and J is TRBJ2-2, with a possible D match to TRBD2 (6 bases). Trimming stripped 6 bases from V and 7 bases from J, with 15 bases between. The CDR3 is 13 residues long. Germline V gene data show CDR1 as DFQATT and CDR2 as SNEGSKA (reference sequence). The CDR3, as DNA: TGCAGTGCCCGACTAGTCCTGGGCGGGGAGCTGTTTTTT. This encodes CSARLVLGGELFF.

The chain has TRBV12-3 or TRBV12-4 and TRBJ1-2, with D perhaps matching TRBD1 (5 bases). This CDR3 contains 13 residues. The ends were cut back, 2 bases at V and 7 bases at J, with 11 bases in the middle. CDR3 nucleotide sequence: TGTGCCAGCAGTTTATCGGCCGGGGCTGGCTACACCTTC. Translating it yields CASSLSAGAGYTF.

This clonotype was counted between two and nine times. This rearrangement joins TRBV20-1 to TRBJ1-1, with 7 positions matching TRBD1. The J segment lost 2 bases and the V segment lost 4 bases, leaving 13 bases of the junction unmatched. Germline V lookup: CDR1 DFQATT, CDR2 SNEGSKA (reference sequence). There are 16 residues in the CDR3. The CDR3 DNA sequence: TGCAGTGCTACTAGACAGGGTAGAATACTTAACACTGAAGCTTTCTTT. It is translated as CSATRQGRILNTEAFF.

A few counts support this clonotype. The chain joins TRBV7-3 to TRBJ2-1; 10 nucleotides agree with TRBD2. Germline V lookup: CDR1 SGHTA, CDR2 FQGTGA. Unmatched junction bases numbered 6, after V lost 1 base and J lost 9 bases. The CDR3 covers 15 residues. The CDR3 DNA sequence: TGTGCCAGCAGCTTAAGCCTAGCGGGAGTAGGTGAGCAGTTCTTC. Amino acids: CASSLSLAGVGEQFF.

The chain has TRBV7-2 and TRBJ1-5; no definite D call. V lost 5 bases, J lost 0 bases, and 11 bases lay in between. The germline CDR1 and CDR2 sequences are SGHTA and FQGNSA. The CDR3 runs 15 residues. The CDR3 DNA is TGTGCCAGCAGCCCAGAGAGGACTAGCAATCAGCCCCAGCATTTT. The encoded protein is CASSPERTSNQPQHF.